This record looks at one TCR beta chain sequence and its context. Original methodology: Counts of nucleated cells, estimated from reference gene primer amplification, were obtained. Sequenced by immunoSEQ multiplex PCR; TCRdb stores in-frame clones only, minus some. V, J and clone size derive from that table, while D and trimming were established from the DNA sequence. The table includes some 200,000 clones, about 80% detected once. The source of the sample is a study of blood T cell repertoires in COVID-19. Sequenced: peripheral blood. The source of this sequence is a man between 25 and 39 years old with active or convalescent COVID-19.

CDR3 DNA sequence: TGTGCCAGCAGCCCGACTAGCGCGACAGAGACCCAGTACTTC. It yields the protein CASSPTSATETQYF. The chain joins TRBV3-1 (or the pseudogene TRBV3-2) to TRBJ2-5, with 8 bases lining up with TRBD2. Trimming took 4 bases from V and 4 from J; bases not matched to a gene: 5. The CDR3 is 14 amino acids. Germline values: CDR1 LGHDT, CDR2 YNNKEL (reference sequence).